The T cell receptor (beta chain) described here comes from a study of response to subunit inactivated influenza vaccine. Overall study results and limits: It was the authors' suggestion that each seasonal influenza vaccination recruits few new T cells.

MiXCR, run by TCRdb on the RT-PCR reads, gives a single entry per CDR3 protein. The table lists 250,000 to 350,000 distinct CDR3 sequences, roughly 22% of them singletons. V trimming: 7 bases; J trimming: 5 bases; junction bases outside the gene matches: 7. CDR1 is SQVTM and CDR2 is ANQGSEA in the germline V gene. The CDR3 extends over 12 amino acids. As for this clonotype: Its antigen is as yet unknown.

The sequences come from PBMCs from blood, collected less than 22 months after vaccination. V and J are TRBV29-1 and TRBJ2-5, with 7 bases aligning to TRBD1. The sequence came from a man between 50 and 70 years old who received an inactivated influenza vaccine. The CDR3, as DNA: TGCAGCGGGGGAGACAGGGCCGAGACCCAGTACTTC. It codes for CSGGDRAETQYF.